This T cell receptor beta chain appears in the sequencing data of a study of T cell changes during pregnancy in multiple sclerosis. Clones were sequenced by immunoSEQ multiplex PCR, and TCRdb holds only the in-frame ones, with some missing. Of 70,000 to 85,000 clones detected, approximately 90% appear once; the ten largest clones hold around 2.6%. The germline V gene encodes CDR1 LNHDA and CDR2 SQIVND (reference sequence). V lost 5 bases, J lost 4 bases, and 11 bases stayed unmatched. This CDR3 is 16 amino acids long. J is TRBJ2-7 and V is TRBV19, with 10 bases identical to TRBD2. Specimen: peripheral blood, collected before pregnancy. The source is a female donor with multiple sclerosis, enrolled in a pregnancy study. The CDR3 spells CASSERTSGGQYEQYF. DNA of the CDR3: TGTGCCAGTAGTGAACGGACTAGCGGAGGGCAATACGAGCAGTACTTC. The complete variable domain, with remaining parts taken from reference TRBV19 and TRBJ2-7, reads DGGITQSPKYLFRKEGQNVTLSCEQNLNHDAMYWYRQDPGQGLRLIYYSQIVNDFQKGDIAEGYSVSREKKESFPLTVTSAQKNPTAFYLCASSERTSGGQYEQYFGPGTRLTVT.